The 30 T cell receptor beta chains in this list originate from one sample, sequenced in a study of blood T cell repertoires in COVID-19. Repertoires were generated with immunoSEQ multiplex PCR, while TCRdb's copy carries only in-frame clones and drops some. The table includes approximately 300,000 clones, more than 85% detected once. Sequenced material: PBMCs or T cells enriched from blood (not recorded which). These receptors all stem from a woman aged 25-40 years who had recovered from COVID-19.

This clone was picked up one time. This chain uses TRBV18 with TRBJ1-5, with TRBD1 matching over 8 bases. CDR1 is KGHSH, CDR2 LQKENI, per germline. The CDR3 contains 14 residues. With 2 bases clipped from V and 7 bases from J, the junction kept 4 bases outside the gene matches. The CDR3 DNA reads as TGTGCCAGCTCACCAGACAGGGGTAGACAGCCCCAGCATTTT. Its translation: CASSPDRGRQPQHF.

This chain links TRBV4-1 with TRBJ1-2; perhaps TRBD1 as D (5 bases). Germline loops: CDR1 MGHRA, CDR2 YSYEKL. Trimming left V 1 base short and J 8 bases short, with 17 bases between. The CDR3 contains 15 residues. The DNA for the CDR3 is TGCGCCAGCAGCCAAGGGCAGGGAAGTATAGGAGGCTACACCTTC. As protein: CASSQGQGSIGGYTF.

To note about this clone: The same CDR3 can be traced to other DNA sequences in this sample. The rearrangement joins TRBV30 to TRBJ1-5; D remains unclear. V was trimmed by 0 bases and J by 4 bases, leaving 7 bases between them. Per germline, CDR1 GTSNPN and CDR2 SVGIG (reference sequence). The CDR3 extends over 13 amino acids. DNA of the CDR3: TGTGCCTGGAGTGTACGAGGGAATCAGCCCCAGCATTTT. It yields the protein CAWSVRGNQPQHF.

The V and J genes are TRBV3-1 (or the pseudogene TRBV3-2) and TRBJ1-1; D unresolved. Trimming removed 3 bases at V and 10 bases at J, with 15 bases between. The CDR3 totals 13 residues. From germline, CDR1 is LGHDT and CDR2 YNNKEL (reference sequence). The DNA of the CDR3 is TGTGCCAGCAGCCAGTTCGGAGACCCCGGAGCTTTCTTT. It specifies CASSQFGDPGAFF.

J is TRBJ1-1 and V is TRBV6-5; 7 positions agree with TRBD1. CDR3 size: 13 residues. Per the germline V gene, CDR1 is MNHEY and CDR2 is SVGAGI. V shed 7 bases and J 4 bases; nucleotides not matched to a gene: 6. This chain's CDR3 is CASTGQVLTEAFF. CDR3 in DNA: TGTGCCAGCACAGGACAGGTTCTCACTGAAGCTTTCTTT.

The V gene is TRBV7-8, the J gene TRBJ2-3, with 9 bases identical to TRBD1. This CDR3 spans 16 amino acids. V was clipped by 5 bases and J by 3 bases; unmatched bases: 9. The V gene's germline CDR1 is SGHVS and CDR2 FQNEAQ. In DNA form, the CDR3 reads TGTGCCAGCAGCACCCACAGGGGGCGAATGACAGATACGCAGTATTTT. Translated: CASSTHRGRMTDTQYF.

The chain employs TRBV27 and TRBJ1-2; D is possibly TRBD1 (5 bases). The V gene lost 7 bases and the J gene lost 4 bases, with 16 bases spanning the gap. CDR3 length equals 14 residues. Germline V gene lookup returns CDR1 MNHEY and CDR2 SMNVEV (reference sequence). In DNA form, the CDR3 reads TGTGCCAGCACCGTGACAGCCGGGAGCTATGGCTACACCTTC. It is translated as CASTVTAGSYGYTF.

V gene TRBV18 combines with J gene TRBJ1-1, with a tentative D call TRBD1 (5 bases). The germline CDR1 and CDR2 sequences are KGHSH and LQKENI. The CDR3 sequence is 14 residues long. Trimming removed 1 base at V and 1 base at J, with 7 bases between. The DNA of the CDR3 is TGTGCCAGCTCACCACGACAGCAGAACACTGAAGCTTTCTTT. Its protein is CASSPRQQNTEAFF.

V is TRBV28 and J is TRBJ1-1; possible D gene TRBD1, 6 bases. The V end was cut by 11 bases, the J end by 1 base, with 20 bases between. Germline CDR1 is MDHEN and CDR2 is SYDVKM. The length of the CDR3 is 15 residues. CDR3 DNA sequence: TGTGCCGCCAATCGCGGGGGGCTAAGGAACACTGAAGCTTTCTTT. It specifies CAANRGGLRNTEAFF.

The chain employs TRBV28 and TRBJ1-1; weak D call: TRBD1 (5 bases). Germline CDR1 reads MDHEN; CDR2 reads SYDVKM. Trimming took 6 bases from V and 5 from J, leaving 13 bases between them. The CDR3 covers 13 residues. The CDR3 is CASRISRETEAFF. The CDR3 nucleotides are TGTGCCAGCAGAATAAGCAGGGAAACTGAAGCTTTCTTT. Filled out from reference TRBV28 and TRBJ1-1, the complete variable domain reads DVKVTQSSRYLVKRTGEKVFLECVQDMDHENMFWYRQDPGLGLRLIYFSYDVKMKEKGDIPEGYSVSREKKERFSLILESASTNQTSMYLCASRISRETEAFFGQGTRLTVV.

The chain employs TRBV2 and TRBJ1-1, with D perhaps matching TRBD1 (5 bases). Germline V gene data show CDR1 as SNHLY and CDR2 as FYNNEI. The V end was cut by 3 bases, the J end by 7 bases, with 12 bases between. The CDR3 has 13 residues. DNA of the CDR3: TGTGCCAGCAGTGAGTTGGCGGGGGGTGAAGCTTTCTTT. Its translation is CASSELAGGEAFF.

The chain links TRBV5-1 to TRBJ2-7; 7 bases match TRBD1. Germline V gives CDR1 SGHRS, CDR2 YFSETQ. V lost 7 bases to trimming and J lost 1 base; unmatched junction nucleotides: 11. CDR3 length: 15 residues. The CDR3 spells CASQKGQLWSYEQYF. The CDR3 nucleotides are TGCGCCAGCCAAAAGGGACAGCTATGGTCCTACGAGCAGTACTTC.

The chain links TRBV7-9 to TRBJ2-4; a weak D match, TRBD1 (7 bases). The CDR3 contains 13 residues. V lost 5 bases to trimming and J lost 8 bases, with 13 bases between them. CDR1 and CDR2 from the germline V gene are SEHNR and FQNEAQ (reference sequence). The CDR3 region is CASSPAGGHIQYF. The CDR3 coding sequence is TGTGCCAGCAGCCCCGCAGGGGGGCACATTCAGTACTTC. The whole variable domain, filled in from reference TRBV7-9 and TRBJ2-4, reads DTGVSQNPRHKITKRGQNVTFRCDPISEHNRLYWYRQTLGQGPEFLTYFQNEAQLEKSRLLSDRFSAERPKGSFSTLEIQRTEQGDSAMYLCASSPAGGHIQYFGAGTRLSVL.

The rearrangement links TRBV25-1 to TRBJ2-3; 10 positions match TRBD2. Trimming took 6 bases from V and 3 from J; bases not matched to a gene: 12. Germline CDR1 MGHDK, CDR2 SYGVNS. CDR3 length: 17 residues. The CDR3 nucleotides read TGTGCCAGCAGCGATACTAGCGGGACCCCCCAGACAGATACGCAGTATTTT. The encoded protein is CASSDTSGTPQTDTQYF.

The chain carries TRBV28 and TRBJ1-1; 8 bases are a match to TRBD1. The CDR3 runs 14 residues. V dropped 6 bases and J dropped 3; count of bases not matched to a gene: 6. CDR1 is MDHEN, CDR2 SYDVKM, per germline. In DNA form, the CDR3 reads TGTGCCAGCAGGTCCGGACAGGGCGACACTGAAGCTTTCTTT. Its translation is CASRSGQGDTEAFF.

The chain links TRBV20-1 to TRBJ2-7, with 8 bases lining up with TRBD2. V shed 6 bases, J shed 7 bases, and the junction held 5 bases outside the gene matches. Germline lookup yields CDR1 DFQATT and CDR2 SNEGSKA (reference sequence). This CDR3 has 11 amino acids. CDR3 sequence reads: CSAGGAREQYF. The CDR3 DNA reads TGCAGTGCCGGGGGGGCGCGAGAGCAGTACTTC.

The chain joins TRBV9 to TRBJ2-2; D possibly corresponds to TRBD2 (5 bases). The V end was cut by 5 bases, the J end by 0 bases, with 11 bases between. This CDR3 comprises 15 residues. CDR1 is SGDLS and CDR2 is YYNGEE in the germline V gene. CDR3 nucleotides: TGTGCCAGCAGAAAAAGCGGATCGAACACCGGGGAGCTGTTTTTT. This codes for CASRKSGSNTGELFF.

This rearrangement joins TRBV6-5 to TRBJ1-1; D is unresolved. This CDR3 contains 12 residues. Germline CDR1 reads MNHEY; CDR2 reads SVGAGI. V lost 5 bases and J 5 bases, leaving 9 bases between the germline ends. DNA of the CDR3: TGTGCCAGCAGTCGCGTTGGTACTGAAGCTTTCTTT. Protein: CASSRVGTEAFF.

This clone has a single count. CDR3 sequence reads: CASSLETPGHRTEAFF. The CDR3 DNA is TGTGCCAGCAGCTTAGAGACTCCTGGACACCGGACTGAAGCTTTCTTT. The rearrangement links TRBV11-3 to TRBJ1-1; maybe TRBD1 (5 bases). V shed 0 bases and J shed 5 bases, with 16 bases lying between them. This CDR3 comprises 16 residues. CDR1 SGHNT and CDR2 YENEEA come from the germline V gene. Based on the CDR3 plus reference TRBV11-3 and TRBJ1-1, the full variable domain is EAGVVQSPRYKIIEKKQPVAFWCNPISGHNTLYWYLQNLGQGPELLIRYENEEAVDDSQLPKDRFSAERLKGVDSTLKIQPAELGDSAVYLCASSLETPGHRTEAFFGQGTRLTVV.

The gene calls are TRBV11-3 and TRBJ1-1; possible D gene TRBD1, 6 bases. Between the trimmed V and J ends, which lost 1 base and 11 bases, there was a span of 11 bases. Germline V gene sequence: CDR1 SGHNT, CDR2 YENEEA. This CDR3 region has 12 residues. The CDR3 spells CASSLGPRGAFF. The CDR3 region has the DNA TGTGCCAGCAGCTTAGGACCGAGGGGGGCTTTCTTT.

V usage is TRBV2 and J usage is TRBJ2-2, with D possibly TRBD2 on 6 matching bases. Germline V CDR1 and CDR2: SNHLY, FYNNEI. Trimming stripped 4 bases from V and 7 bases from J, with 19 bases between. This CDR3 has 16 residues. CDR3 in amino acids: CASSGVGAGGGGELFF. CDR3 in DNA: TGTGCCAGCAGTGGGGTGGGCGCCGGGGGTGGCGGGGAGCTGTTTTTT.

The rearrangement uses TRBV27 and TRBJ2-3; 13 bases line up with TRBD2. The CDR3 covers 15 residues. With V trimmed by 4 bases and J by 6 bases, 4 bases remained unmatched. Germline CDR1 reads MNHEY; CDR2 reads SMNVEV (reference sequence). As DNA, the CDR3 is TGTGCCAGCAGTTCTCCGACTAGCGGGAGGGATACGCAGTATTTT. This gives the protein CASSSPTSGRDTQYF.

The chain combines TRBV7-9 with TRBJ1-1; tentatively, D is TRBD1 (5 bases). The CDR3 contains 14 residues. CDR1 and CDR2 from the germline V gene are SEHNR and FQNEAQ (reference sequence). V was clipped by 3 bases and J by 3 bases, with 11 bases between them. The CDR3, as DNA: TGTGCCAGCAGCTTGGGCGCAGGGTACACTGAAGCTTTCTTT. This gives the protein CASSLGAGYTEAFF.

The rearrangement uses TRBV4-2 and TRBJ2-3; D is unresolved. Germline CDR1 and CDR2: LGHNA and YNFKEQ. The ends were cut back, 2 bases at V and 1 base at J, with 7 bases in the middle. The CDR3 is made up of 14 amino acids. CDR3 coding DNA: TGTGCCAGCAGCCAAAACGAGGGCACAGATACGCAGTATTTT. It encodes CASSQNEGTDTQYF.

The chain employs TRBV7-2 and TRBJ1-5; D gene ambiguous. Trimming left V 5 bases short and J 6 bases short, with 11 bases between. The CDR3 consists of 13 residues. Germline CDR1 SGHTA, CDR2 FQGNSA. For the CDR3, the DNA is TGTGCCAGCAGCAACCATGGAGGTCAGCCCCAGCATTTT. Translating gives CASSNHGGQPQHF. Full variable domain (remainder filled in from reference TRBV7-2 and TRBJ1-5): GAGVSQSPSNKVTEKGKDVELRCDPISGHTALYWYRQSLGQGLEFLIYFQGNSAPDKSGLPSDRFSAERTGGSVSTLTIQRTQQEDSAVYLCASSNHGGQPQHFGDGTRLSIL.

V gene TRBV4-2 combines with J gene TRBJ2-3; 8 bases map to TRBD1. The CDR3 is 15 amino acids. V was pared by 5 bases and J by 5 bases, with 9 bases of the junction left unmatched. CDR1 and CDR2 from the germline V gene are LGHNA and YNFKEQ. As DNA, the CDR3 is TGTGCCAGCAGCTCCCGCCAGGGGGCTGAAGATACGCAGTATTTT. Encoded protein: CASSSRQGAEDTQYF.

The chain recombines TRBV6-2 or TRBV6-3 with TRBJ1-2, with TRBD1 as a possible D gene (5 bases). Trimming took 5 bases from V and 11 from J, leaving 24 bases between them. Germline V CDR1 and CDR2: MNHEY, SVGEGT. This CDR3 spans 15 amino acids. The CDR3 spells CASSRRQLSSNPYTF. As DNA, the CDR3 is TGTGCCAGCAGTCGTCGACAGCTATCATCGAATCCATACACCTTC.

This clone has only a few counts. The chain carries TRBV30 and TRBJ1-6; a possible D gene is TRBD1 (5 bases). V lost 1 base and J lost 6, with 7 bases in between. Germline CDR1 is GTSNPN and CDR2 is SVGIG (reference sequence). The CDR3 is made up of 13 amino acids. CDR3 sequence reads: CAWSAGPNSPLHF. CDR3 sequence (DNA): TGTGCCTGGAGTGCAGGGCCTAATTCACCCCTCCACTTT.

The CDR3, as DNA: TGTGCCAGCAGCTTAAGCGGGGGGGCAGATACGCAGTATTTT. It translates to CASSLSGGADTQYF. The chain has TRBV7-2 and TRBJ2-3; 10 bases are shared with TRBD2. Germline V gene lookup returns CDR1 SGHTA and CDR2 FQGNSA. This CDR3 is built from 14 residues. J lost 4 bases, V lost 2 bases, and 0 bases had no gene match.

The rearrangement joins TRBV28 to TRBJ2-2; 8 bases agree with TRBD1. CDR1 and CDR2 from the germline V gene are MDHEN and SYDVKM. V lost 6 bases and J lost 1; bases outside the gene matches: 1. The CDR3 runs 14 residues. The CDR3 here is CASRGTGNTGELFF. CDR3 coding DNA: TGTGCCAGCAGGGGGACAGGGAACACCGGGGAGCTGTTTTTT.